Listed below are T cell receptor beta chains from one sample, sequenced in a study of response to subunit inactivated influenza vaccine. MiXCR, applied by TCRdb to the RT-PCR reads, yields one record per CDR3 protein. The table shows about 650,000 distinct CDR3 sequences, with approximately 14% occurring only once. Sequences were derived from PBMCs from blood, sampled 11 to 12 days after vaccination. The origin of the receptors is a man aged 50 or older who received an inactivated influenza vaccine. CDR3s include the opening cysteine and the closing phenylalanine or tryptophan. Fields, in order: clone size, J gene, D gene, V gene, CDR3 DNA, CDR3 protein. A D gene is named only where the DNA matches it firmly. Rows may omit the clone size; those that give it use once, few, many or a size class.

size: few; J: TRBJ2-2; D: -; V: TRBV7-9; DNA: TGTGCCAGCAATTCTCGACAGAGGCCCGGGGAGCTGTTTTTT; CDR3: CASNSRQRPGELFF
size: few; J: TRBJ2-5; D: TRBD2; V: TRBV7-2; DNA: TGTGCCAGCAGCTTAAGTGGTTTGCGGGAGGGGTCCCAGTACTTC; CDR3: CASSLSGLREGSQYF
size: few; J: TRBJ2-1; D: TRBD2; V: TRBV4-1; DNA: TGCGCCAGCAGCCCGGGTAGCGGGTTAAGCTCCTACAATGAGCAGTTCTTC; CDR3: CASSPGSGLSSYNEQFF
size: few; J: TRBJ1-5; D: -; V: TRBV6-1; DNA: TGTGCCAGCCTCCCCAGGCCTTACAATCAGCCCCAGCATTTT; CDR3: CASLPRPYNQPQHF
size: few; J: TRBJ1-1; D: TRBD1; V: TRBV5-6; DNA: TGTGCCAGCAGATCCCCTACAGGGGAGAACACTGAAGCTTTCTTT; CDR3: CASRSPTGENTEAFF
size: -; J: TRBJ2-3; D: -; V: TRBV6-5; DNA: TGTGCCAGCACCACAGGACGGGAGCAGTATTTT; CDR3: CASTTGREQYF
size: many; J: TRBJ2-7; D: -; V: TRBV12-3/TRBV12-4; DNA: TGTGCCAGCAGTCAAACCGGGAGCTCCTACGAGCAGTACTTC; CDR3: CASSQTGSSYEQYF
size: -; J: TRBJ1-3; D: -; V: TRBV10-3; DNA: TGTGCCATCAGTGAGCCCACGGCGGGAGGAAACACCATATATTTT; CDR3: CAISEPTAGGNTIYF
size: few; J: TRBJ2-3; D: -; V: TRBV11-3; DNA: TGTGCCAGCAGTAGCGATTTTACCACAGATACGCAGTATTTT; CDR3: CASSSDFTTDTQYF
size: -; J: TRBJ1-1; D: -; V: TRBV4-2; DNA: TGTGCCAGCAGCCAAGCGACGGGGAACACTGAAGCTTTCTTT; CDR3: CASSQATGNTEAFF
size: -; J: TRBJ2-3; D: TRBD2; V: TRBV19; DNA: TGTGCCAGTAGATTTAGCGGGAGCACAGATACGCAGTATTTT; CDR3: CASRFSGSTDTQYF
size: few; J: TRBJ2-2; D: TRBD1; V: TRBV6-5; DNA: TGTGCCAGCAGTTACACCCGCAGGGGGCAGGTCGGGGAGCTGTTTTTT; CDR3: CASSYTRRGQVGELFF
size: few; J: TRBJ2-1; D: TRBD1; V: TRBV7-3; DNA: TGTGCCAGCAGCTTTCTGGGACAGGGCAATGAGCAGTTCTTC; CDR3: CASSFLGQGNEQFF
size: -; J: TRBJ2-7; D: -; V: TRBV6-2/TRBV6-3; DNA: TGTGCCAGCAGTTCTTCTCGGACTGGGAAGAATAGCTACGAGCAGTACTTC; CDR3: CASSSSRTGKNSYEQYF
size: -; J: TRBJ2-5; D: -; V: TRBV7-2; DNA: TGTGCCAGCAGCTTAGATCCGGGACACCAAGAGACCCAGTACTTC; CDR3: CASSLDPGHQETQYF
size: few; J: TRBJ1-2; D: -; V: TRBV12-3/TRBV12-4; DNA: TGTGCCAGCAGACTACAGGTGTCGGCATATGGCTACACCTTC; CDR3: CASRLQVSAYGYTF
size: -; J: TRBJ2-1; D: -; V: TRBV18; DNA: TGTGCCAGCTCACCAGCAGGGTGGAATGAGCAGTTCTTC; CDR3: CASSPAGWNEQFF
size: -; J: TRBJ1-2; D: -; V: TRBV7-2; DNA: TGTGCCAGCAGCTTAGCGGACGCTAGCTATGGCTACACCTTC; CDR3: CASSLADASYGYTF